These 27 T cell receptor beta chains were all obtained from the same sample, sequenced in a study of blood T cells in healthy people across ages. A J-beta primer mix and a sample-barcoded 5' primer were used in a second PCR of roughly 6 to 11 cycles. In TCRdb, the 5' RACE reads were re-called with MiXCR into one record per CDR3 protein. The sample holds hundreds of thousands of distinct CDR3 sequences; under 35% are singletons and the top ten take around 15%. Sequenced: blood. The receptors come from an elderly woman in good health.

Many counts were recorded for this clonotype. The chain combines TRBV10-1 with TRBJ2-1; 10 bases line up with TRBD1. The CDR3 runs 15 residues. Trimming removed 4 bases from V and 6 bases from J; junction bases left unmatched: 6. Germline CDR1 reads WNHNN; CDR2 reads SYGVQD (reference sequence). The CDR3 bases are TGCGCCAGCAGTGGGGACAGGGGATTCTCCAATGAGCAGTTCTTC. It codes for CASSGDRGFSNEQFF.

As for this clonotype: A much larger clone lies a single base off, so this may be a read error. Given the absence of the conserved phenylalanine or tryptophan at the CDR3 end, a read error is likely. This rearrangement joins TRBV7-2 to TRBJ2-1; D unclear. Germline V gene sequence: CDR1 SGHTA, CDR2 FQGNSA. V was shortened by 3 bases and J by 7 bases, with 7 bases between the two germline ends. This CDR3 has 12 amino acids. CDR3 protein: CASSFTKNEQFL. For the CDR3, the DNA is TGTGCCAGCAGCTTTACGAAGAATGAGCAGTTCTTA.

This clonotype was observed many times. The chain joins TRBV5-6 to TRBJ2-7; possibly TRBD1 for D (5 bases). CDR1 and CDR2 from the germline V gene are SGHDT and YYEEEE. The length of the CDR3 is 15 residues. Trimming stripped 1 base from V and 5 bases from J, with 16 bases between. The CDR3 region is CASSLSGHPMDEQYF. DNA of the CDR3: TGTGCCAGCAGCTTGTCAGGACACCCTATGGACGAGCAGTACTTC.

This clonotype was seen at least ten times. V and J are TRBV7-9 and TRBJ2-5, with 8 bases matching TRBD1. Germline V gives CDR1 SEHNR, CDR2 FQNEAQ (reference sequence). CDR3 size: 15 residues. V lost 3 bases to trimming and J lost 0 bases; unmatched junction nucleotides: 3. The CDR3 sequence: CASSLDRAYQETQYF. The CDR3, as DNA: TGTGCCAGCAGCTTGGACAGGGCGTACCAAGAGACCCAGTACTTC.

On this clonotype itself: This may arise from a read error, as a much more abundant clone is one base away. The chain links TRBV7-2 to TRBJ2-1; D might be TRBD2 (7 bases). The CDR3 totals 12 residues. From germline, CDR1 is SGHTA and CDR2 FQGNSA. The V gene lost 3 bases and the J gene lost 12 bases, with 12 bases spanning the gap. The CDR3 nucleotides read TGTGCCAGCAGCTTGGGGGGGGCTCTGCAGTTCTTC. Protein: CASSLGGALQFF.

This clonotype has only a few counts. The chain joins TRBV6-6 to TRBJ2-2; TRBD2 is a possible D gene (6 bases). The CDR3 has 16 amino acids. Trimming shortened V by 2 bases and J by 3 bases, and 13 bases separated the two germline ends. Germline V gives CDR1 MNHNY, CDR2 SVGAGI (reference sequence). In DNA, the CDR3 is TGTGCCAGCAGTTACGAGGAGGGGCTGCACACCGGGGAGCTGTTTTTT. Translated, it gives CASSYEEGLHTGELFF.

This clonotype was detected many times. The CDR3 bases are TGTGCCAGCTCACCGACAGGCCAAAAAGAGACCCAGTACTTC. As protein: CASSPTGQKETQYF. V gene TRBV18 combines with J gene TRBJ2-5, with D tentatively TRBD1 (6 bases). Germline loops: CDR1 KGHSH, CDR2 LQKENI. V lost 3 bases, J lost 3 bases, and 11 bases lay in between. The CDR3 consists of 14 residues.

CDR3 bases: TGTGCCAGCAGCACACGACAGGGGAACAATGAGCAGTTCTTC. It codes for CASSTRQGNNEQFF. The chain is built from TRBV5-4 and TRBJ2-1; TRBD1 agrees at 8 bases. Looked up from germline, CDR1 is SGHNT and CDR2 is YYREEE (reference sequence). V trimming: 4 bases; J trimming: 5 bases; junction bases outside the gene matches: 5. The CDR3 is 14 amino acids.

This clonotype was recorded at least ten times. The CDR3: CAGQRAGRTLSEQYF. The DNA for the CDR3 is TGTGCCGGCCAGAGAGCCGGGCGGACCCTTAGCGAGCAGTACTTC. This chain joins TRBV6-2 or TRBV6-3 and TRBJ2-7; no clear D. V gave up 11 bases and J gave up 6 bases, with 26 bases separating them. The CDR3 sequence is 15 residues long. Germline V gene data show CDR1 as MNHEY and CDR2 as SVGEGT.

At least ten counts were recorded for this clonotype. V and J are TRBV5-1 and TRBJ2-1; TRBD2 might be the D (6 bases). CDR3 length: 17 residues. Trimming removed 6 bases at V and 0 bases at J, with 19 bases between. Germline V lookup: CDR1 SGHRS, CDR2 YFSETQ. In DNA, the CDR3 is TGCGCCAGCACCCGGGGGACCCCCGAGATCTCCTACAATGAGCAGTTCTTC. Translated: CASTRGTPEISYNEQFF.

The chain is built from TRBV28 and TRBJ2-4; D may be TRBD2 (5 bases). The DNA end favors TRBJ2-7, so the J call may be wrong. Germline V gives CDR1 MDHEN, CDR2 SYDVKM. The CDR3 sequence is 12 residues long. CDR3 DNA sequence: TGTGCCAGCGCTATTGGGAGCTACGAGCAGTACTTC. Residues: CASAIGSYEQYF.

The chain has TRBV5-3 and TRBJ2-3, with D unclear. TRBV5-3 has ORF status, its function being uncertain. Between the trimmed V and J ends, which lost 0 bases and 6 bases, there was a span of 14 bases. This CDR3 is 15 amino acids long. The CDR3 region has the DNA TGTGCCAGAAGCTTGGAATTCTCATTAACTGATACGCAGTATTTT. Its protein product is CARSLEFSLTDTQYF.

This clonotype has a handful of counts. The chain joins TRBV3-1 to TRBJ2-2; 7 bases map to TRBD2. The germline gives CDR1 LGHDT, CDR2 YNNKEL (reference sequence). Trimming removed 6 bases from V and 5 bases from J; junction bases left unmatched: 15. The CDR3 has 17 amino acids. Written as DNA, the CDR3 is TGTGCCAGCAGTCGAGGCTGGGGAGGGGTAGGAACCGGGGAGCTGTTTTTT. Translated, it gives CASSRGWGGVGTGELFF.

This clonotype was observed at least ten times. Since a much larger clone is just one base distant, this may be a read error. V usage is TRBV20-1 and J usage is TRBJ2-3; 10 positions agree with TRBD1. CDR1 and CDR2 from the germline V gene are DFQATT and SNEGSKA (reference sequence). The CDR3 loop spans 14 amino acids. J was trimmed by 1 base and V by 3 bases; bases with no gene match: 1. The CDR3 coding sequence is TGCAGTGCTAGCGGGACAGGGGGCACAGATACGCAGTATTTT. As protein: CSASGTGGTDTQYF.

The CDR3 loop reads CASSVASGRYQETQYF. DNA for the CDR3: TGTGCCAGCAGCGTAGCCAGCGGGAGGTACCAAGAGACCCAGTACTTC. The chain joins TRBV27 to TRBJ2-5; 9 nucleotides align to TRBD2. The CDR3 loop spans 16 amino acids. The V gene end was trimmed by 6 bases and the J gene end by 0 bases; junction bases not matched to a gene: 8. Germline CDR1 reads MNHEY; CDR2 reads SMNVEV (reference sequence).

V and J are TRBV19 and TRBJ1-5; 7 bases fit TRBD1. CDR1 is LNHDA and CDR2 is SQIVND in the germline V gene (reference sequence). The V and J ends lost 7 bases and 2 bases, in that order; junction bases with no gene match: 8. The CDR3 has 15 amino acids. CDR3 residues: CASTVSGQGNQPQHF. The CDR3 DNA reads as TGTGCCAGTACAGTATCTGGACAGGGCAATCAGCCCCAGCATTTT.

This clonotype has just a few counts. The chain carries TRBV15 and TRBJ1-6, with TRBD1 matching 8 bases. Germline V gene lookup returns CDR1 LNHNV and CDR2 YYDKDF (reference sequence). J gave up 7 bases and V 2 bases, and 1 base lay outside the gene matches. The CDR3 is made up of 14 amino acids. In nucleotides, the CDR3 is TGTGCCACCAGCAGACGGACAGGGAATTCACCCCTCCACTTT. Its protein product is CATSRRTGNSPLHF.

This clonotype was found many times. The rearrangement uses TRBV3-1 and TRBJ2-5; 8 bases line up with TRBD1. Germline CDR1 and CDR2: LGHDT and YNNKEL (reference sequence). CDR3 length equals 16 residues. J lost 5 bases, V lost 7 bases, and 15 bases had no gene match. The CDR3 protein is CASTSKQGALGETQYF. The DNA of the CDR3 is TGTGCCAGCACCAGTAAGCAGGGGGCATTGGGGGAGACCCAGTACTTC.

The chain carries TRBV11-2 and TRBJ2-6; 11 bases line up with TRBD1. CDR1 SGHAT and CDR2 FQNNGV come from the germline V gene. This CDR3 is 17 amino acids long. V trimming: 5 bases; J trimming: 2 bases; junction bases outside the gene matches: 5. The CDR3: CASSTRDRGAGANVLTF. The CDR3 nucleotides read TGTGCCAGCAGCACCCGGGACAGGGGGGCTGGGGCCAACGTCCTGACTTTC.

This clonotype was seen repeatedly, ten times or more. The CDR3, as DNA: TGTGCCAGCAGCTTAGGGAGGGATGAGCAGTTCTTC. This gives the protein CASSLGRDEQFF. The J gene is TRBJ2-1, the V gene TRBV7-2, with D possibly TRBD2 on 6 matching bases. The ends were cut back, 1 base at V and 8 bases at J, with 6 bases in the middle. Germline V gene data show CDR1 as SGHTA and CDR2 as FQGNSA. The CDR3 spans 12 residues.

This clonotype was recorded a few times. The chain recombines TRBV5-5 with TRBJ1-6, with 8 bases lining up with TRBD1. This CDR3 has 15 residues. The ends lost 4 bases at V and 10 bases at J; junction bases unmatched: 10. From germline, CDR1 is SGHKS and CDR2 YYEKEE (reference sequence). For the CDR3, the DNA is TGTGCCAGCAGCCCCTCCGACAGGGGTAGATCACCCCTCCACTTT. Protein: CASSPSDRGRSPLHF.

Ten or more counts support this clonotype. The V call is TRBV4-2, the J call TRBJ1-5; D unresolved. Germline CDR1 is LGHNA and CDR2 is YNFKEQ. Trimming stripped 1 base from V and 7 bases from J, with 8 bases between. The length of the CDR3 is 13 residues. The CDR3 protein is CASSQGTRQPQHF. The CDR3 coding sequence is TGTGCCAGCAGCCAAGGAACGCGGCAGCCCCAGCATTTT.

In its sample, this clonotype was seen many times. CDR3 sequence reads: CSASPGSTDTQYF. The CDR3 nucleotides are TGCAGTGCCAGTCCGGGTAGCACAGATACGCAGTATTTT. The chain has TRBV20-1 and TRBJ2-3; D remains ambiguous. Germline V lookup: CDR1 DFQATT, CDR2 SNEGSKA (reference sequence). The V end lost 6 bases, the J end lost 0 bases, and 10 bases lay between the germline ends. The CDR3 is made up of 13 amino acids.

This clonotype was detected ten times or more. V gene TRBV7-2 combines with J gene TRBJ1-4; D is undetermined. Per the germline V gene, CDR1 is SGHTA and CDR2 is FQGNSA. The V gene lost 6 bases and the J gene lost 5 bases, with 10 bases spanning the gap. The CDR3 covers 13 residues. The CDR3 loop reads CASRGGVNEKLFF. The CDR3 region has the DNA TGTGCCAGCAGAGGCGGGGTCAATGAAAAACTGTTTTTT. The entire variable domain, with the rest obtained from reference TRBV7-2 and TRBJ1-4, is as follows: GAGVSQSPSNKVTEKGKDVELRCDPISGHTALYWYRQSLGQGLEFLIYFQGNSAPDKSGLPSDRFSAERTGGSVSTLTIQRTQQEDSAVYLCASRGGVNEKLFFGSGTQLSVL.

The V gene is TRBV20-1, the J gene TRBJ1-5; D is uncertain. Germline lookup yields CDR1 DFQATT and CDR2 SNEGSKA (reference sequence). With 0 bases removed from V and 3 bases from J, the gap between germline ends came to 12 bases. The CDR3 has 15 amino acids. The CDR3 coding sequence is TGCAGTGCTAGAGATCTTGGGAAGCCCAATCAGCCCCAGCATTTT. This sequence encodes CSARDLGKPNQPQHF.

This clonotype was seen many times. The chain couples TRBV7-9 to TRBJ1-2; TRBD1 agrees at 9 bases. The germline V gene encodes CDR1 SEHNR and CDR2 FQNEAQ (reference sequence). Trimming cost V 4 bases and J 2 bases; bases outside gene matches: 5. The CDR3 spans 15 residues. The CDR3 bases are TGTGCCAGCAGCTATATGGGACAGGGAAACTATGGCTACACCTTC. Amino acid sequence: CASSYMGQGNYGYTF.

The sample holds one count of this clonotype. The CDR3 here is CASSPIRQGRGEAFF. The CDR3 DNA reads as TGTGCCAGTAGTCCTATCCGACAGGGGCGGGGTGAAGCTTTCTTT. V usage is TRBV19 and J usage is TRBJ1-1; 8 positions agree with TRBD1. J was trimmed by 7 bases and V by 5 bases; bases with no gene match: 12. The germline gives CDR1 LNHDA, CDR2 SQIVND (reference sequence). CDR3 length equals 15 residues.